Listed below are T cell receptor beta chains from one sample, sequenced in a study of chemoradiotherapy in HPV16-positive cancers. This table comes from immunoSEQ multiplex PCR, and its TCRdb copy is limited to in-frame clones, with some not included. The sample consists of 8,000 to 9,000 clones, roughly nine tenths of them appearing once. Sequencing used blood, obtained from a patient who underwent chemoradiotherapy. These TCRs come from a human donor with HPV-associated anogenital cancer. Both conserved end residues are part of each CDR3. D genes are given only for firm matches. Where a row states a size, it is once, few, many or the class of an expanded clone; other rows omit it.

d_call j_call v_call clone_size cdr3_nt cdr3_aa
NA TRBJ2-7 TRBV5-1 once TGCGCCAGCAGCCCCGGTAGGGGTAGCGAGCAGTACTTC CASSPGRGSEQYF
NA TRBJ1-1 TRBV19 once TGTGCCAGTAGTATAGGGACCGGACGGCCTTACACTGAAGCTTTCTTT CASSIGTGRPYTEAFF
NA TRBJ2-5 TRBV6-1 once TGTGCCAGCAGTGAAAGTTGGAGGTACATCTACCAAGAGACCCAGTACTTC CASSESWRYIYQETQYF
NA TRBJ2-4 TRBV5-1 NA TGCGCCAGCAGCTTGGGCGAGGGGGTGAACATTCAGTACTTC CASSLGEGVNIQYF
NA TRBJ1-1 TRBV9 NA TGTGCCAGCAGCGCACAGGTGAAACACACTGAAGCTTTCTTT CASSAQVKHTEAFF
NA TRBJ2-2 TRBV12-5 NA TGTGCTAGTGGTTTGAATCGGTGGGGTGCCGCGAACACCGGGGAGCTGTTTTTT CASGLNRWGAANTGELFF
NA TRBJ1-1 TRBV4-1 NA TGCGCCAGCAAACAAGGGTTAAATGGGGGCACTGAAGCTTTCTTT CASKQGLNGGTEAFF
TRBD2 TRBJ2-7 TRBV7-3 NA TGTGCCAGCAGCTCGGGGGGGCGGGTCGAGCAGTACTTC CASSSGGRVEQYF
TRBD1 TRBJ1-3 TRBV4-1 NA TGCGCCAGCAGCCAGGGTGGGACAGGGACTTCGCTCGGAAACACCATATATTTT CASSQGGTGTSLGNTIYF
NA TRBJ2-2 TRBV9 NA TGTGCCAGCAGCGTAGTACCAGCAGTGTCGGGCACCGGGGAGCTGTTTTTT CASSVVPAVSGTGELFF
NA TRBJ2-2 TRBV7-9 few TGTGCCAGCAGCTTGGGAGGACGCACCGGGGAGCTGTTTTTT CASSLGGRTGELFF
TRBD2 TRBJ2-7 TRBV7-2 NA TGTGCCAGCAGCTTAGGAGCGGGAGGGGCCTACGAGCAGTACTTC CASSLGAGGAYEQYF
NA TRBJ2-5 TRBV7-6 once TGTGCCAGCAGCTTAGAGGGTTTAGAGACCCAGTACTTC CASSLEGLETQYF
NA TRBJ1-1 TRBV27 NA TGTGCCAGCAGTTTAGGGGCAGGGTTTAGCACTGAAGCTTTCTTT CASSLGAGFSTEAFF
NA TRBJ1-3 TRBV2 NA TGTGCCAGTAGGGGCCTGAGCTCTGGAAACACCATATATTTT CASRGLSSGNTIYF
NA TRBJ2-5 TRBV27 NA TGTGCCAGCAGTTTTGGGATCTCGGAGACCCAGTACTTC CASSFGISETQYF
NA TRBJ1-1 TRBV28 NA TGTGCCAGCAGGCGATCGACACTGAACACTGAAGCTTTCTTT CASRRSTLNTEAFF
TRBD2 TRBJ2-1 TRBV7-9 NA TGTGCCAGCAGCCGAACCGGGACTAGCGGTCTTGAGCAGTTCTTC CASSRTGTSGLEQFF
NA TRBJ1-2 TRBV5-6 NA TGTGCCAGCAGCTTGGGAGCCAACTATGGCTACACCTTC CASSLGANYGYTF